The clone carrying this TCR beta chain was observed once. The record originates from a study of T cells in Graves' hyperthyroidism and ophthalmopathy. Per germline, CDR1 MNHEY and CDR2 SVGAGI. The V end was cut by 2 bases, the J end by 5 bases, with 12 bases between. The CDR3 extends over 14 amino acids. Amplified TCR beta CDR3 regions came from RNA transcripts. In the first-round RT-PCR of the TCR CDR3, the HTBI primer set was used. Each CDR3 protein is one row after TCRdb ran MiXCR on the multiplex PCR reads. The table shows about 530,000 distinct CDR3 sequences, with roughly 15% occurring only once.

The rearrangement uses TRBV6-5 and TRBJ1-1; D is unresolved. This clonotype originated in a woman between 18 and 29 years old with Graves' ophthalmopathy. Sequencing input: blood. The chain's CDR3 is CASSYEGESTEAFF. DNA of the CDR3: TGTGCCAGCAGTTACGAGGGAGAGAGTACTGAAGCTTTCTTT.